These 32 T cell receptor beta chains were sequenced from one sample in a study of T-cell memory formation after mild COVID-19 (dated by TCRdb to the early 2020s). Library creation used 5' RACE. The sample was run on an Illumina NovaSeq 6000. The public reads were quality trimmed at Q25 with fastp and then assembled into clones with MiXCR by TCRdb, keeping productive beta chains. Each CDR3 protein gets just one entry, which takes the most common genes and DNA from the rows behind it. A total of some 130,000 distinct CDR3 sequences appear in this sample, about a sixth of them only once. The top ten clones comprise over 4% of the sample. Source material: PBMCs or a T cell subset sorted from them (not recorded which). The receptors shown here come from a young man who had mild COVID-19 (a few samples of this study predate the infection). The sample titles of this study are shuffled in the database, so cell type and time point are left out; the donor was told from shared clones.

This clonotype was recorded a few times. V gene TRBV12-3 or TRBV12-4 combines with J gene TRBJ2-5; D tentatively reads TRBD1 or TRBD2 (6 bases each). V was trimmed by 6 bases and J by 1 base, leaving 15 bases between them. CDR3 length equals 15 residues. The CDR3 sequence is CASSPRGALQETQYF. DNA of the CDR3: TGTGCCAGCAGCCCAAGGGGGGCTCTCCAAGAGACCCAGTACTTC.

The gene calls are TRBV7-2 and TRBJ1-2, with 7 bases that match TRBD1. Looked up from germline, CDR1 is SGHTA and CDR2 is FQGNSA. V was clipped by 3 bases and J by 4 bases; unmatched bases: 8. This CDR3 has 15 residues. In nucleotides, the CDR3 is TGTGCCAGCAGCTTCCAGGGGGGTGGCGGCTATGGCTACACCTTC. Amino acid sequence: CASSFQGGGGYGYTF.

The chain is built from TRBV7-2 and TRBJ2-5, with 8 nucleotides matching TRBD1. Germline-derived CDR1 and CDR2 are SGHTA and FQGNSA. With V trimmed by 6 bases and J by 1 base, 4 bases remained unmatched. The CDR3 is 14 amino acids. The DNA of the CDR3 is TGTGCCAGCAGACAGGACAGGGTCCAAGAGACCCAGTACTTC. Its translation: CASRQDRVQETQYF.

This clonotype was counted only a few times. The junction differs from germline at one of its ends, possibly a read error. The chain couples TRBV7-7 to TRBJ2-2, with no clear D. CDR3 length equals 14 residues. Germline CDR1 and CDR2: SSHAT and FNYEAQ (reference sequence). This chain's CDR3 is CASSPRTNTGELFF. Written as DNA, the CDR3 is TGTGCTAGCAGCCCCCGAACGAACACCGGGGAGCTGTTTTTT.

This clonotype was observed a few times. The rearrangement uses TRBV6-6 and TRBJ2-7; 12 bases agree with TRBD1. The CDR3 has 14 amino acids. V gave up 11 bases and J gave up 7 bases; unmatched junction bases: 12. Germline CDR1 and CDR2: MNHNY and SVGAGI (reference sequence). In DNA, the CDR3 is TGTGCCTGCCGGGACAGGGGGCGCCTAGGAGAGCAGTACTTC. This translates into CACRDRGRLGEQYF.

The V call is TRBV6-4, the J call TRBJ2-3, with D possibly being TRBD1 or TRBD2 (6 bases each). The CDR3 totals 14 residues. Trimming took off 4 bases at V and 5 bases at J, with 13 bases between the two ends. Germline loops: CDR1 MRHNA, CDR2 SNTAGT. The CDR3 here is CASSAGGRGDTQYF. In DNA form, the CDR3 reads TGTGCCAGCAGTGCCGGGGGCAGGGGAGATACGCAGTATTTT.

This chain joins TRBV3-1 and TRBJ2-2; a possible D gene is TRBD2 (7 bases). Per the germline V gene, CDR1 is LGHDT and CDR2 is YNNKEL (reference sequence). Trimming pared 4 bases from V and 7 bases from J, leaving 13 bases between. The CDR3 consists of 14 residues. The CDR3 DNA follows: TGTGCCAGCAGCCGGGGGGGCCTAGACGGGGAGCTGTTTTTT. The encoded protein is CASSRGGLDGELFF.

This clonotype came up many times. The chain couples TRBV3-1 to TRBJ2-5; D gene unclear. This CDR3 comprises 10 residues. The V end was cut by 11 bases, the J end by 5 bases, with 9 bases between. Germline values: CDR1 LGHDT, CDR2 YNNKEL (reference sequence). The CDR3 spells CASSGETQYF. The DNA for the CDR3 is TGTGCCTCCTCGGGCGAGACCCAGTACTTC.

This chain uses TRBV6-5 with TRBJ2-5; 8 bases are a match to TRBD2. CDR3 length: 13 amino acids. CDR1 and CDR2 from the germline V gene are MNHEY and SVGAGI. V lost 5 bases, J lost 4 bases, and 3 bases stayed unmatched. The CDR3 loop reads CASSPTSAETQYF. The CDR3 region has the DNA TGTGCCAGCAGTCCGACTAGCGCAGAGACCCAGTACTTC.

V and J are TRBV28 and TRBJ1-2; tentative D call: TRBD1 (6 bases). V lost 3 bases, J lost 8 bases, and 16 bases lay in between. Germline V gene lookup returns CDR1 MDHEN and CDR2 SYDVKM. CDR3 length equals 14 residues. The CDR3 sequence is CASSFPGALRGYTF. As DNA, the CDR3 is TGTGCCAGCAGTTTCCCAGGGGCGCTCCGGGGCTACACCTTC.

The V call is TRBV9, the J call TRBJ2-1; no clear D gene. This CDR3 has 12 amino acids. V dropped 3 bases and J dropped 10 bases, with 11 bases sitting between them. The germline gives CDR1 SGDLS, CDR2 YYNGEE. Here the CDR3 reads CASSGMTSEQFF. CDR3 DNA sequence: TGTGCCAGCAGCGGGATGACTTCCGAGCAGTTCTTC. The full variable domain, in which reference TRBV9 and TRBJ2-1 provide the parts outside the CDR3, is DSGVTQTPKHLITATGQRVTLRCSPRSGDLSVYWYQQSLDQGLQFLIQYYNGEERAKGNILERFSAQQFPDLHSELNLSSLELGDSALYFCASSGMTSEQFFGPGTRLTVL.

This clonotype was seen repeatedly, ten times or more. The rearrangement joins TRBV3-1 to TRBJ2-5; the match to TRBD1 covers 8 bases. Per the germline V gene, CDR1 is LGHDT and CDR2 is YNNKEL (reference sequence). The CDR3 is 18 residues long. Trimming removed 3 bases from V and 1 base from J; junction bases left unmatched: 13. The CDR3 coding sequence is TGTGCCAGCAGCCAGTCGCGATTCAGGGGGCATACCCAAGAGACCCAGTACTTC. Protein sequence: CASSQSRFRGHTQETQYF.

This clonotype occurred many times. The gene calls are TRBV11-2 and TRBJ2-5; 9 positions match TRBD1. Germline V gene lookup returns CDR1 SGHAT and CDR2 FQNNGV. This CDR3 has 14 residues. The ends lost 5 bases at V and 3 bases at J; junction bases unmatched: 4. CDR3 nucleotide sequence: TGTGCCAGCAGCCCCGGGACAGGGAAAGAGACCCAGTACTTC. Translating it yields CASSPGTGKETQYF.

V gene TRBV5-1 combines with J gene TRBJ2-1, with TRBD2 identical over 8 bases. The CDR3 is 16 amino acids. Germline V gene sequence: CDR1 SGHRS, CDR2 YFSETQ. V dropped 1 base and J dropped 7; count of bases not matched to a gene: 10. CDR3: CASSLYSGEGGNEQFF. CDR3 nucleotide sequence: TGCGCCAGCAGCTTGTATAGCGGGGAAGGGGGAAATGAGCAGTTCTTC.

V and J are TRBV29-1 and TRBJ2-5; weak D call: TRBD2 (6 bases). The CDR3 extends over 14 amino acids. V was clipped by 0 bases and J by 5 bases, with 13 bases between them. Germline CDR1 reads SQVTM; CDR2 reads ANQGSEA. The CDR3 nucleotides read TGCAGCGTTGAAGATAGGGCGACTAGGGAGACCCAGTACTTC. This sequence encodes CSVEDRATRETQYF.

This clonotype was observed a few times. The V gene is TRBV7-2, the J gene TRBJ1-3; D gene unclear. Germline CDR1 is SGHTA and CDR2 is FQGNSA. The CDR3 spans 13 residues. Trimming left V 6 bases short and J 4 bases short, with 10 bases between. The chain's CDR3 is CASRTLWGNTIYF. The CDR3 DNA is TGTGCCAGCAGAACGCTATGGGGAAACACCATATATTTT.

The chain combines TRBV7-2 with TRBJ1-6; D unresolved. V was clipped by 0 bases and J by 13 bases, with 16 bases between them. CDR1 is SGHTA, CDR2 FQGNSA, per germline. The CDR3 length is 15 residues. CDR3 in DNA: TGTGCCAGCAGCTTAGCCGGACGCGAATTGAACCCCCTCCACTTT. It is translated as CASSLAGRELNPLHF. Supplemented by reference TRBV7-2 and TRBJ1-6, the full variable domain reads GAGVSQSPSNKVTEKGKDVELRCDPISGHTALYWYRQSLGQGLEFLIYFQGNSAPDKSGLPSDRFSAERTGGSVSTLTIQRTQQEDSAVYLCASSLAGRELNPLHFGNGTRLTVT.

The chain joins TRBV5-3 to TRBJ1-1; tentative D call: TRBD1 (5 bases). TRBV5-3 qualifies as an ORF whose function is uncertain. The germline V and J ends were trimmed by 1 base and 1 base, with 14 bases remaining between them. There are 16 residues in the CDR3. CDR3 sequence: CARSLWFRVQNTEAFF. CDR3 coding DNA: TGTGCCAGAAGCTTGTGGTTCAGGGTCCAGAACACTGAAGCTTTCTTT.

The J gene is TRBJ2-3, the V gene TRBV7-3, with 10 bases matching TRBD2. In germline, CDR1 is SGHTA, CDR2 FQGTGA. There are 15 residues in the CDR3. Unmatched junction bases numbered 4, after V lost 5 bases and J lost 2 bases. This CDR3 reads CASSALAGVTDTQYF. In nucleotides, the CDR3 is TGTGCCAGCAGCGCCCTAGCGGGGGTCACAGATACGCAGTATTTT.

The chain has TRBV7-2 and TRBJ2-5; the D call may be TRBD1 or TRBD2 (5 bases each). This CDR3 contains 14 residues. CDR1 is SGHTA, CDR2 FQGNSA, per germline. The V end was cut by 1 base, the J end by 7 bases, with 13 bases between. This CDR3 is CASSLVRDLGTQYF. The CDR3 DNA follows: TGTGCCAGCAGCTTAGTTCGGGACCTCGGGACCCAGTACTTC. Variable domain in full (rest from reference TRBV7-2 and TRBJ2-5): GAGVSQSPSNKVTEKGKDVELRCDPISGHTALYWYRQSLGQGLEFLIYFQGNSAPDKSGLPSDRFSAERTGGSVSTLTIQRTQQEDSAVYLCASSLVRDLGTQYFGPGTRLLVL.

This clonotype showed up many times. This chain links TRBV4-2 with TRBJ2-5, with 14 bases fitting TRBD2. The length of the CDR3 is 16 residues. After removal of 6 bases from V and 1 base from J, the junction contained 4 bases not matched to a gene. CDR1 is LGHNA and CDR2 is YNFKEQ in the germline V gene. CDR3 DNA: TGTGCCAGCAGTAGCGGACTAGCGGGGGGCCAAGAGACCCAGTACTTC. This sequence encodes CASSSGLAGGQETQYF.

This clonotype was found a few times. The chain links TRBV5-1 to TRBJ2-1; TRBD1 matches at 7 bases. Per the germline V gene, CDR1 is SGHRS and CDR2 is YFSETQ. J lost 1 base, V lost 3 bases, and 4 bases had no gene match. The CDR3 has 15 amino acids. The CDR3 loop reads CASSSEGASYNEQFF. The DNA of the CDR3 is TGCGCCAGCAGCTCCGAGGGGGCTTCCTACAATGAGCAGTTCTTC. The whole variable domain, remainder taken from reference TRBV5-1 and TRBJ2-1, is KAGVTQTPRYLIKTRGQQVTLSCSPISGHRSVSWYQQTPGQGLQFLFEYFSETQRNKGNFPGRFSGRQFSNSRSEMNVSTLELGDSALYLCASSSEGASYNEQFFGPGTRLTVL.

This clonotype has only a few counts. The chain is built from TRBV29-1 and TRBJ2-1; D gene ambiguous. The V end was cut by 3 bases, the J end by 6 bases, with 9 bases between. Germline assignment: CDR1 SQVTM and CDR2 ANQGSEA. CDR3 length: 12 residues. The CDR3 reads CSVEQVRNEQFF. CDR3 sequence (DNA): TGCAGCGTTGAGCAGGTTCGCAATGAGCAGTTCTTC.

This sequence joins TRBV7-8 and TRBJ1-5; perhaps TRBD1 as D (5 bases). The V end lost 1 base, the J end lost 5 bases, and 9 bases lay between the germline ends. The V gene's germline CDR1 is SGHVS and CDR2 FQNEAQ. This CDR3 is built from 14 residues. The CDR3 nucleotides are TGTGCCAGCAGCTTAGGACAGTTTGATCAGCCCCAGCATTTT. Translated: CASSLGQFDQPQHF.

The chain joins TRBV7-3 to TRBJ1-1; maybe TRBD1 (6 bases). V shed 4 bases and J shed 6 bases, with 18 bases lying between them. Germline V gives CDR1 SGHTA, CDR2 FQGTGA. CDR3 length: 15 residues. The CDR3 loop reads CASSSGGSPVSEAFF. The CDR3 DNA follows: TGTGCCAGCAGCTCCGGGGGCTCGCCGGTATCTGAAGCTTTCTTT.

The V call is TRBV7-2, the J call TRBJ1-2; D is perhaps TRBD1 (6 bases). Trimming shortened V by 3 bases and J by 9 bases, and 14 bases separated the two germline ends. Germline CDR1 is SGHTA and CDR2 is FQGNSA. This CDR3 spans 13 amino acids. The CDR3, as DNA: TGTGCCAGCAGCTTCGGACAGCCTGATCGCTACACCTTC. This translates into CASSFGQPDRYTF.

The table lists this clonotype with a few counts. The rearrangement links TRBV2 to TRBJ2-3; 7 bases agree with TRBD2. The ends lost 7 bases at V and 5 bases at J; junction bases unmatched: 12. The CDR3 loop spans 15 amino acids. Germline V gene sequence: CDR1 SNHLY, CDR2 FYNNEI. CDR3 nucleotides: TGTGCCAGCAAAAGACTAGCCTCGCGTTTAGATACGCAGTATTTT. This sequence encodes CASKRLASRLDTQYF.

J is TRBJ1-2 and V is TRBV5-1, with TRBD1 as a possible D gene (5 bases). V was shortened by 4 bases and J by 6 bases, with 10 bases between the two germline ends. Per germline, CDR1 SGHRS and CDR2 YFSETQ. This CDR3 is 12 amino acids long. The CDR3 protein is CASSLGGDGYTF. The CDR3 nucleotides are TGCGCCAGCAGCCTGGGGGGTGATGGCTACACCTTC.

This sequence joins TRBV5-1 and TRBJ2-3; D assignment may be TRBD1 or TRBD2 (6 bases each). CDR1 SGHRS and CDR2 YFSETQ come from the germline V gene. The V gene lost 2 bases and the J gene lost 1 base, with 14 bases spanning the gap. This CDR3 has 16 amino acids. In nucleotides, the CDR3 is TGCGCCAGCAGCTTCCCGCTGGAGGGGGGCACAGATACGCAGTATTTT. This encodes CASSFPLEGGTDTQYF.

This clonotype appeared a few times. The V gene is TRBV4-1, the J gene TRBJ1-2, with 8 bases aligning to TRBD1. The CDR3 consists of 15 residues. V was pared by 2 bases and J by 4 bases, with 6 bases of the junction left unmatched. Germline V gives CDR1 MGHRA, CDR2 YSYEKL. CDR3 region: CASSQTGQGVYGYTF. CDR3 nucleotides: TGCGCCAGCAGCCAAACCGGACAGGGTGTCTATGGCTACACCTTC.

This clonotype was counted ten times or more. V and J are TRBV12-3 or TRBV12-4 and TRBJ2-2; no definite D call. The ends were cut back, 6 bases at V and 8 bases at J, with 10 bases in the middle. This CDR3 has 12 residues. The CDR3 bases are TGTGCCAGCAGACAAGGCGCAGGGGAGCTGTTTTTT. This gives the protein CASRQGAGELFF.

This chain uses TRBV11-2 with TRBJ2-2, with a tentative D call TRBD1 (5 bases). Germline-derived CDR1 and CDR2 are SGHAT and FQNNGV. The CDR3 sequence is 14 residues long. V shed 3 bases and J shed 8 bases, with 13 bases lying between them. The CDR3 nucleotides are TGTGCCAGCAGCTTTCCCGCAGGGATAGGGGAGCTGTTTTTT. Protein product: CASSFPAGIGELFF.